Presented here are 24 T cell receptor beta chains from one specimen sequenced in a study of cytomegalovirus exposure and HLA in healthy donors (dated by TCRdb to about 2017). Receptor amplification or capture employed the immunoSEQ multiplex PCR assay. For the multiplex PCR, a mixture combining 60 forward primers for TCR Vbeta segments and 13 reverse primers for TCR Jbeta segments was used. TCRdb limited this immuneACCESS table to in-frame rearrangements with V and J called. A share of clones is missing; checked studies link under half to unresolved V genes, and the rest is unexplained. The sample contains some 160,000 clones, 70% to 85% of them found a single time. In total, the top ten clones hold 1.4% of the sample. The sample was PBMCs. The receptor set was obtained from a male donor in good health and CMV-seronegative.

The chain links TRBV5-1 to TRBJ2-3; 11 bases are a match to TRBD1. The CDR3 spans 15 residues. The V and J ends lost 4 bases and 5 bases, in that order; junction bases with no gene match: 6. Germline CDR1 is SGHRS and CDR2 is YFSETQ. CDR3 coding DNA: TGCGCCAGCAGCCGGACAGGGGGCCCTGGAGATACGCAGTATTTT. Translated, it gives CASSRTGGPGDTQYF.

As DNA, the CDR3 is TGTGCCACCAGCAGAGCGTACAGGGGAGGCAATCAGCCCCAGCATTTT. Translating gives CATSRAYRGGNQPQHF. This chain connects TRBV15 to TRBJ1-5; 7 bases fit TRBD1. Germline CDR1 and CDR2: LNHNV and YYDKDF (reference sequence). CDR3 size: 16 residues. Trimming took 1 base from V and 2 from J; bases not matched to a gene: 5.

The V call is TRBV7-9, the J call TRBJ1-3; TRBD1 might be the D (5 bases). CDR3 length: 17 amino acids. V was shortened by 0 bases and J by 2 bases, with 14 bases between the two germline ends. The germline gives CDR1 SEHNR, CDR2 FQNEAQ (reference sequence). CDR3 DNA sequence: TGTGCCAGCAGCTTAGCGGGGGGTCCGGGCACTGGAAACACCATATATTTT. Encoded protein: CASSLAGGPGTGNTIYF.

This chain joins TRBV7-8 and TRBJ2-5; weak D call: TRBD2 (6 bases). The J call may be mistaken, given a closer DNA end match to TRBJ2-7. CDR1 is SGHVS and CDR2 is FQNEAQ in the germline V gene. The CDR3 covers 14 residues. The CDR3 loop is CASSLVGGRNEQYF. In DNA, the CDR3 is TGTGCCAGCAGCTTAGTAGGAGGGCGAAACGAGCAGTACTTC.

The J gene is TRBJ2-2, the V gene TRBV7-2; 7 bases are a match to TRBD2. CDR1 and CDR2 (germline): SGHTA, FQGNSA. The V gene end was trimmed by 7 bases and the J gene end by 4 bases; junction bases not matched to a gene: 12. This CDR3 contains 16 residues. DNA for the CDR3: TGTGCCAGCACCCGGGGCCAGCGGGAAAGCACCGGGGAGCTGTTTTTT. Amino acid sequence: CASTRGQRESTGELFF.

The rearrangement links TRBV7-2 to TRBJ2-3, with D tentatively TRBD1 (5 bases). V lost 0 bases, J lost 2 bases, and 6 bases lay in between. The CDR3 contains 14 residues. Germline CDR1 and CDR2: SGHTA and FQGNSA. CDR3 sequence: CASSLAGPTDTQYF. The CDR3, as DNA: TGTGCCAGCAGCTTAGCGGGGCCCACAGATACGCAGTATTTT.

As regards this clone: An end of the junction does not agree with germline; a read error may underlie this. The chain joins TRBV2 to TRBJ1-2; D is perhaps TRBD1 (5 bases). CDR3 length: 14 residues. Germline V gene sequence: CDR1 SNHLY, CDR2 FYNNEI. The CDR3 reads CASSEGQGGYGYTF. CDR3 sequence (DNA): TGTGCCAGCAGCGAAGGTCAGGGAGGGTATGGCTACACCTTC.

The V call is TRBV6-5, the J call TRBJ2-5, with 7 nucleotides matching TRBD1. This CDR3 has 15 residues. J gave up 4 bases and V 4 bases, and 9 bases lay outside the gene matches. Germline-derived CDR1 and CDR2 are MNHEY and SVGAGI. CDR3 sequence: CASSSPGQAPETQYF. CDR3 nucleotides: TGTGCCAGCAGTTCGCCCGGACAGGCCCCAGAGACCCAGTACTTC.

The chain employs TRBV18 and TRBJ2-7, with 9 bases that match TRBD1. The CDR3 covers 15 residues. Unmatched junction bases numbered 7, after V lost 3 bases and J lost 4 bases. Per the germline V gene, CDR1 is KGHSH and CDR2 is LQKENI. The CDR3 sequence is CASSPPGQGMYEQYF. The CDR3 nucleotides are TGTGCCAGCTCACCGCCGGGACAGGGAATGTACGAGCAGTACTTC.

The rearrangement links TRBV9 to TRBJ1-2; the match to TRBD1 covers 7 bases. The CDR3 is 13 amino acids. The V and J ends lost 4 bases and 3 bases, in that order; junction bases with no gene match: 3. From germline, CDR1 is SGDLS and CDR2 YYNGEE. The CDR3 DNA is TGTGCCAGCAGCCCCGGGACAGACTATGGCTACACCTTC. Amino acids: CASSPGTDYGYTF. Full variable domain (rest looked up from reference TRBV9 and TRBJ1-2): DSGVTQTPKHLITATGQRVTLRCSPRSGDLSVYWYQQSLDQGLQFLIQYYNGEERAKGNILERFSAQQFPDLHSELNLSSLELGDSALYFCASSPGTDYGYTFGSGTRLTVV.

The CDR3 bases are TGTGCCAGCAGCCCGTTCTTTGGGGGGAGAGGGGCAGATACGCAGTATTTT. Its protein is CASSPFFGGRGADTQYF. The gene calls are TRBV4-2 and TRBJ2-3, with D possibly matching TRBD2 (6 bases). CDR1 is LGHNA, CDR2 YNFKEQ, per germline. CDR3 length: 17 amino acids. Trimming stripped 4 bases from V and 4 bases from J, with 21 bases between.

The CDR3 region has the DNA TGCGCCAGCAGCCTTGACAGGGGCGCCTACGAGCAGTACTTC. It translates to CASSLDRGAYEQYF. The V call is TRBV5-1, the J call TRBJ2-7; 8 bases match TRBD1. The CDR3 has 14 amino acids. Germline V lookup: CDR1 SGHRS, CDR2 YFSETQ. V trimming: 4 bases; J trimming: 2 bases; junction bases outside the gene matches: 5.

The chain joins TRBV9 to TRBJ1-2; D is uncertain. V lost 3 bases to trimming and J lost 4 bases, with 4 bases between them. The CDR3 contains 11 residues. From germline, CDR1 is SGDLS and CDR2 YYNGEE. CDR3 bases: TGTGCCAGCAGCGCCAGCTATGGCTACACCTTC. As protein: CASSASYGYTF.

The rearrangement uses TRBV7-6 and TRBJ2-2; weak D call: TRBD1 (5 bases). The length of the CDR3 is 14 residues. Germline loops: CDR1 SGHVS, CDR2 FNYEAQ. Trimming removed 5 bases at V and 0 bases at J, with 7 bases between. CDR3 sequence: CASSQGSNTGELFF. CDR3 in DNA: TGTGCCAGCAGCCAGGGTTCGAACACCGGGGAGCTGTTTTTT.

The J gene is TRBJ2-1, the V gene TRBV27; TRBD2 agrees at 9 bases. This CDR3 contains 14 residues. The junction had 5 bases not matched to a gene; V was cut back by 6 bases and J by 5 bases. Germline CDR1 and CDR2: MNHEY and SMNVEV (reference sequence). The DNA of the CDR3 is TGTGCCAGCAGGGGGGCGGGAGGGGACAATGAGCAGTTCTTC. This sequence encodes CASRGAGGDNEQFF.

For the CDR3, the DNA is TGTGCCAGTAACGGGGGGCATTCACCCCTCCACTTT. This translates into CASNGGHSPLHF. The gene calls are TRBV19 and TRBJ1-6, with D perhaps TRBD1 (6 bases). With 7 bases removed from V and 8 bases from J, the gap between germline ends came to 9 bases. Germline loops: CDR1 LNHDA, CDR2 SQIVND (reference sequence). This CDR3 spans 12 amino acids. Full variable domain (missing parts from reference TRBV19 and TRBJ1-6): DGGITQSPKYLFRKEGQNVTLSCEQNLNHDAMYWYRQDPGQGLRLIYYSQIVNDFQKGDIAEGYSVSREKKESFPLTVTSAQKNPTAFYLCASNGGHSPLHFGNGTRLTVT.

The genes are TRBV9 and TRBJ1-6, with 9 positions matching TRBD1. The CDR3 contains 15 residues. Germline assignment: CDR1 SGDLS and CDR2 YYNGEE. V lost 3 bases, J lost 6 bases, and 4 bases stayed unmatched. The CDR3 nucleotides are TGTGCCAGCAGCGCGGGACAGGGAAGTAATTCACCCCTCCACTTT. It translates to CASSAGQGSNSPLHF.

The chain joins TRBV4-3 to TRBJ1-5; D may be TRBD1 (6 bases). V was shortened by 3 bases and J by 8 bases, with 20 bases between the two germline ends. CDR1 and CDR2 (germline): LGHNA, YSLEER. The CDR3 extends over 16 amino acids. The CDR3 region is CASSQWVGAPPEPQHF. In DNA, the CDR3 is TGCGCCAGCAGCCAGTGGGTGGGGGCCCCGCCGGAGCCCCAGCATTTT.

The chain links TRBV19 to TRBJ2-3, with D perhaps TRBD1 (6 bases). The CDR3 extends over 15 amino acids. Germline CDR1 reads LNHDA; CDR2 reads SQIVND (reference sequence). V was trimmed by 7 bases and J by 2 bases, leaving 16 bases between them. The CDR3 spells CASTSTGVTTDTQYF. CDR3 coding DNA: TGTGCCAGTACTTCGACAGGAGTGACCACAGATACGCAGTATTTT.

The chain recombines TRBV18 with TRBJ1-6, with 11 nucleotides matching TRBD1. This CDR3 spans 16 amino acids. Germline V CDR1 and CDR2: KGHSH, LQKENI. Trimming at V came to 3 bases and at J to 11 bases, leaving 9 bases not matched to a gene. The DNA of the CDR3 is TGTGCCAGCTCACCGTCCCGGGGGACAGGGGGACCACCCCTCCACTTT. Its translation is CASSPSRGTGGPPLHF.

The chain links TRBV7-3 to TRBJ2-2; D is perhaps TRBD1 (6 bases). V was clipped by 5 bases and J by 2 bases, with 9 bases between them. The CDR3 is 14 residues long. The germline gives CDR1 SGHTA, CDR2 FQGTGA. Here the CDR3 reads CASSPGHNTGELFF. The CDR3 DNA reads TGTGCCAGCAGCCCGGGACACAACACCGGGGAGCTGTTTTTT.

The chain recombines TRBV15 with TRBJ2-7; TRBD2 matches 14 bases. CDR3 length: 15 residues. Trimming took 3 bases from V and 4 from J; bases not matched to a gene: 2. The germline CDR1 and CDR2 sequences are LNHNV and YYDKDF (reference sequence). The CDR3 loop reads CATSRRTSGGYEQYF. CDR3 coding DNA: TGTGCCACCAGCAGGCGGACTAGCGGGGGGTACGAGCAGTACTTC.

The chain joins TRBV30 to TRBJ1-5; 8 bases are a match to TRBD1. CDR1 and CDR2 from the germline V gene are GTSNPN and SVGIG (reference sequence). Trimming took 3 bases from V and 3 from J; bases not matched to a gene: 4. This CDR3 is built from 14 residues. CDR3 in amino acids: CAWSGDRNNQPQHF. The CDR3, as DNA: TGTGCCTGGAGCGGGGACAGGAACAATCAGCCCCAGCATTTT.

CDR3 amino acids: CASSLRDRDTEAFF. The CDR3 region has the DNA TGTGCCAGCAGCCTCCGGGACAGGGACACTGAAGCTTTCTTT. The genes are TRBV7-2 and TRBJ1-1, with 9 nucleotides matching TRBD1. The CDR3 has 14 amino acids. In germline, CDR1 is SGHTA, CDR2 FQGNSA. Trimming took 5 bases from V and 3 from J; bases not matched to a gene: 4.